The next 20 T cell receptor beta chains were all read from a single sample in a study of blood T cell repertoires in COVID-19. Profiled with immunoSEQ multiplex PCR; TCRdb holds only in-frame clones, not every one. The table has 60,000 to 90,000 clones, 85% seen once. The sample consisted of peripheral blood. Every receptor here comes from a man in his 60s with COVID-19, enrolled during active disease.

This clone showed up just a few times. Because the CDR3's place on the DNA is in doubt, the DNA is left out and the CDR3 is given as listed by TCRdb. The chain couples TRBV19 to TRBJ2-2; the table's D call, TRBD2, was not checked against the DNA. Germline CDR1 and CDR2: LNHDA and SQIVND (reference sequence). The length of the CDR3 is 13 amino acids, counting both ends. This CDR3 reads CASTSGLAGVLFF.

V gene TRBV15 combines with J gene TRBJ2-5, with D perhaps matching TRBD1 (5 bases). This CDR3 spans 14 amino acids. The ends were cut back, 2 bases at V and 4 bases at J, with 11 bases in the middle. Germline V CDR1 and CDR2: LNHNV, YYDKDF (reference sequence). CDR3 sequence: CATSRKGSGETQYF. CDR3 bases: TGTGCCACCAGCAGAAAGGGGTCGGGAGAGACCCAGTACTTC.

The J gene is TRBJ2-7, the V gene TRBV5-4; 13 bases map to TRBD2. CDR3 size: 17 residues. V was clipped by 0 bases and J by 2 bases; unmatched bases: 5. The germline V gene has CDR1 SGHNT and CDR2 YYREEE (reference sequence). The CDR3 loop reads CASSLGLAGGWAYEQYF. CDR3 DNA: TGTGCCAGCAGCTTGGGACTAGCGGGGGGATGGGCCTACGAGCAGTACTTC.

This clone has just a few counts. V and J are TRBV5-5 and TRBJ1-4; D might be TRBD1 (5 bases). The V end lost 3 bases, the J end lost 2 bases, and 11 bases lay between the germline ends. CDR3 length: 15 amino acids. Germline V gene data show CDR1 as SGHKS and CDR2 as YYEKEE (reference sequence). For the CDR3, the DNA is TGTGCCAGCAGCTGGGACTTTACTACTAATGAAAAACTGTTTTTT. Protein product: CASSWDFTTNEKLFF.

The CDR3 spells CATSDHRTGQETQYF. CDR3 DNA: TGTGCCACCAGTGATCACCGGACAGGACAAGAGACCCAGTACTTC. The V and J genes are TRBV24-1 and TRBJ2-5; 7 nucleotides align to TRBD1. In germline, CDR1 is KGHDR, CDR2 SFDVKD. There are 15 residues in the CDR3. Unmatched junction bases numbered 5, after V lost 3 bases and J lost 2 bases.

V is TRBV10-1 and J is TRBJ2-1, with D unresolved. Germline V gene data show CDR1 as WNHNN and CDR2 as SYGVQD (reference sequence). Trimming pared 3 bases from V and 3 bases from J, leaving 12 bases between. The CDR3 covers 15 residues. CDR3 residues: CASSDSQANYNEQFF. CDR3 DNA: TGCGCCAGCAGTGATTCGCAGGCGAACTACAATGAGCAGTTCTTC.

This rearrangement joins TRBV5-1 to TRBJ2-1, with 7 nucleotides matching TRBD2. V dropped 5 bases and J dropped 8; count of bases not matched to a gene: 10. The germline gives CDR1 SGHRS, CDR2 YFSETQ. The CDR3 contains 14 residues. The CDR3 is CASRGGTEVDEQFF. Here the CDR3 DNA reads TGCGCCAGCAGGGGAGGGACGGAGGTGGATGAGCAGTTCTTC.

This chain's CDR3 is CASSKVKQGGHQPQHF. CDR3 in DNA: TGTGCCAGCAGCAAAGTGAAGCAGGGAGGCCATCAGCCCCAGCATTTT. This sequence joins TRBV21-1 and TRBJ1-5. TRBV21-1 is a documented pseudogene. The CDR3 consists of 16 residues.

The chain carries TRBV4-1 and TRBJ2-7; 7 bases are a match to TRBD2. The length of the CDR3 is 20 residues. Germline CDR1 reads MGHRA; CDR2 reads YSYEKL. V gave up 3 bases and J gave up 2 bases; unmatched junction bases: 22. CDR3 protein: CASSHIGGGYAGSSTYEQYF. DNA for the CDR3: TGCGCCAGCAGCCACATCGGCGGGGGTTATGCGGGGAGCTCTACCTACGAGCAGTACTTC.

V usage is TRBV6-5 and J usage is TRBJ1-2; D unresolved. The germline gives CDR1 MNHEY, CDR2 SVGAGI. The V end lost 6 bases, the J end lost 7 bases, and 15 bases lay between the germline ends. This CDR3 region has 13 residues. The DNA for the CDR3 is TGTGCCAGCAGGCCTGGCAGGCAGTTTGGCTACACCTTC. Encoded protein: CASRPGRQFGYTF.

The chain recombines TRBV9 with TRBJ1-4; TRBD1 matches 10 bases. Per germline, CDR1 SGDLS and CDR2 YYNGEE. The CDR3 consists of 15 residues. V dropped 1 base and J dropped 8; count of bases not matched to a gene: 5. As DNA, the CDR3 is TGTGCCAGCAGCGTACGACAGGGGGCTGGAGAAAAACTGTTTTTT. This encodes CASSVRQGAGEKLFF.

The chain combines TRBV11-1 with TRBJ2-1; no firm D call. V lost 1 base to trimming and J lost 5 bases, with 6 bases between them. The germline gives CDR1 SGHAT, CDR2 FQDESV (reference sequence). CDR3 length: 13 amino acids. The DNA for the CDR3 is TGTGCCAGCAGCTTAGGCCAGAACAATGAGCAGTTCTTC. It is translated as CASSLGQNNEQFF. Filled out from reference TRBV11-1 and TRBJ2-1, the complete variable domain reads EAEVAQSPRYKITEKSQAVAFWCDPISGHATLYWYRQILGQGPELLVQFQDESVVDDSQLPKDRFSAERLKGVDSTLKIQPAELGDSAMYLCASSLGQNNEQFFGPGTRLTVL.

The chain couples TRBV11-1 to TRBJ1-6; 7 positions agree with TRBD1. In germline, CDR1 is SGHAT, CDR2 FQDESV (reference sequence). The CDR3 spans 14 residues. J was trimmed by 8 bases and V by 1 base; bases with no gene match: 2. CDR3 DNA: TGTGCCAGCAGCTTAGTCACAGGGGATTCACCCCTCCACTTT. Translated: CASSLVTGDSPLHF.

The rearrangement uses TRBV15 and TRBJ1-1; 9 bases fit TRBD1. This CDR3 contains 15 residues. Germline V gene lookup returns CDR1 LNHNV and CDR2 YYDKDF (reference sequence). V lost 3 bases and J lost 0; bases outside the gene matches: 2. CDR3 protein: CATSRGDRVNTEAFF. The CDR3 nucleotides read TGTGCCACCAGCAGGGGGGACAGGGTGAACACTGAAGCTTTCTTT.

In its sample, this clone ranks as hyperexpanded. The J gene is TRBJ2-7, the V gene TRBV5-6; 14 bases align to TRBD2. CDR1 SGHDT and CDR2 YYEEEE come from the germline V gene. The CDR3 totals 15 residues. V was pared by 4 bases and J by 4 bases, with 4 bases of the junction left unmatched. The DNA of the CDR3 is TGTGCCAGCAGCGGGACTAGCGGGGGATTTTACGAGCAGTACTTC. Protein product: CASSGTSGGFYEQYF. Variable domain in full (rest from reference TRBV5-6 and TRBJ2-7): DAGVTQSPTHLIKTRGQQVTLRCSPKSGHDTVSWYQQALGQGPQFIFQYYEEEERQRGNFPDRFSGHQFPNYSSELNVNALLLGDSALYLCASSGTSGGFYEQYFGPGTRLTVT.

J is TRBJ1-6 and V is TRBV7-2; TRBD1 matches at 10 bases. After removal of 4 bases from V and 10 bases from J, the junction contained 7 bases not matched to a gene. From germline, CDR1 is SGHTA and CDR2 FQGNSA. The CDR3 has 15 amino acids. In nucleotides, the CDR3 is TGTGCCAGCAGCTCAGGGACAGGGGTGTACTCACCCCTCCACTTT. Its translation is CASSSGTGVYSPLHF. Supplemented by reference TRBV7-2 and TRBJ1-6, the full variable domain reads GAGVSQSPSNKVTEKGKDVELRCDPISGHTALYWYRQSLGQGLEFLIYFQGNSAPDKSGLPSDRFSAERTGGSVSTLTIQRTQQEDSAVYLCASSSGTGVYSPLHFGNGTRLTVT.

V and J are TRBV2 and TRBJ2-5, with 8 bases aligning to TRBD2. After removal of 8 bases from V and 4 bases from J, the junction contained 9 bases not matched to a gene. The germline V gene encodes CDR1 SNHLY and CDR2 FYNNEI. The CDR3 is 14 residues long. The CDR3 nucleotides are TGTGCCAGCCTTAAGGCGGGAGGCAGAGAGACCCAGTACTTC. Residues: CASLKAGGRETQYF.

This chain uses TRBV7-3 with TRBJ2-1, with D unresolved. This CDR3 is built from 13 residues. V was trimmed by 0 bases and J by 5 bases, leaving 5 bases between them. Looked up from germline, CDR1 is SGHTA and CDR2 is FQGTGA. CDR3 in amino acids: CASSLTINNEQFF. CDR3 sequence (DNA): TGTGCCAGCAGCTTAACAATAAACAATGAGCAGTTCTTC. The full variable domain, its missing parts supplied by reference TRBV7-3 and TRBJ2-1, is GAGVSQTPSNKVTEKGKYVELRCDPISGHTALYWYRQSLGQGPEFLIYFQGTGAADDSGLPNDRFFAVRPEGSVSTLKIQRTERGDSAVYLCASSLTINNEQFFGPGTRLTVL.

The J gene is TRBJ2-1, the V gene TRBV2, with TRBD1 matching 8 bases. The trim removed 7 bases at V and 4 bases at J, leaving 6 bases unmatched. The CDR3 spans 14 residues. Looked up from germline, CDR1 is SNHLY and CDR2 is FYNNEI. The CDR3 sequence is CASIRQGQYNEQFF. The CDR3 nucleotides read TGTGCCAGCATTCGACAGGGGCAGTACAATGAGCAGTTCTTC.

The chain uses TRBV5-3 and TRBJ2-7; no definite D call. TRBV5-3 is an ORF; its function is uncertain. This CDR3 is built from 13 residues. Deletions cut 0 bases from V and 3 bases from J, with 7 bases between. CDR3 coding DNA: TGTGCCAGAAGCTTGGATCACTACTACGAGCAGTACTTC. It specifies CARSLDHYYEQYF.